This TCR beta chain was found in a study of cytomegalovirus exposure and HLA in healthy donors. 13 Jbeta primers and 60 Vbeta primers were used for the PCR. Produced via immunoSEQ multiplex PCR; TCRdb's table is partial and in-frame only. The data contain some 150,000 clones, 70% to 85% of them singletons. This TCR was sampled from a woman in her twenties or thirties in good health and CMV-seronegative. Material for sequencing was PBMCs.

The CDR3 loop is CASSQAQLSGRGELFF. DNA for the CDR3: TGCGCCAGCAGCCAAGCCCAGCTAAGCGGGCGGGGGGAGCTGTTTTTT. The V and J genes are TRBV4-3 and TRBJ2-2; perhaps TRBD2 as D (6 bases). With 1 base removed from V and 8 bases from J, the gap between germline ends came to 17 bases. The CDR3 loop spans 16 amino acids. CDR1 and CDR2 (germline): LGHNA, YSLEER.